This paragraph covers one TCR beta chain sequence. Its target antigen remains unknown. There are no base qualities to consult, and no much larger clone falls within one base. The entry originates in a study of control samples from healthy donors and cancer patients (TCRdb year 2020). From the cysteine through the phenylalanine, the CDR3 covers 11 amino acids. Only CDR3 DNA is held: 33 bases, read in frame from base 1. Looking up the germline V gene (reference sequence) yields CDR1 SEHNR and CDR2 FQNEAQ. Libraries were constructed by the immunoSEQ multiplex PCR assay. TCRdb limited this immuneACCESS table to in-frame rearrangements with V and J called. A share of clones is missing; checked studies link under half to unresolved V genes, and the rest is unexplained. For this sample there are 150,000 to 200,000 clones; more than 90% appear just once. Of the sample, around 1.5% is held by the ten largest clones.

The receptor's source is a man under 40 in good health. Source material: blood. The chain joins TRBV7-9 to TRBJ1-1; no D gene is confidently identified. The CDR3 has the sequence CAIETDTEAFF. The DNA is as follows: TGTGCAATCGAAACGGACACTGAAGCTTTCTTT.